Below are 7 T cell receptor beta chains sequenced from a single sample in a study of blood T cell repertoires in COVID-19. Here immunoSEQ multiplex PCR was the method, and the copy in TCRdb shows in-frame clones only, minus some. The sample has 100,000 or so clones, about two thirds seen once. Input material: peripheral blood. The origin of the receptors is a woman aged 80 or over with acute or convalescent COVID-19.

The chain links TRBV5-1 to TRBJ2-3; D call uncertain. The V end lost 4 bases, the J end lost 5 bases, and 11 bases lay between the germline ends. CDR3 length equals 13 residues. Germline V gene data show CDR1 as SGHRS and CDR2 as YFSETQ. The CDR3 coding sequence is TGCGCCAGCAGCGCAGATCTCGTAGATACGCAGTATTTT. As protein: CASSADLVDTQYF. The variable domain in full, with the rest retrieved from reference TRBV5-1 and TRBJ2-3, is KAGVTQTPRYLIKTRGQQVTLSCSPISGHRSVSWYQQTPGQGLQFLFEYFSETQRNKGNFPGRFSGRQFSNSRSEMNVSTLELGDSALYLCASSADLVDTQYFGPGTRLTVL.

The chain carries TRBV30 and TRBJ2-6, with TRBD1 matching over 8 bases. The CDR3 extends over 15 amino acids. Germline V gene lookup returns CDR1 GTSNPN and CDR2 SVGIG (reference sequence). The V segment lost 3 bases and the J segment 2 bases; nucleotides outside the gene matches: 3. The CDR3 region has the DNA TGTGCCTGGAGCACAGGGGGGACTGGGGCCAACGTCCTGACTTTC. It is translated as CAWSTGGTGANVLTF. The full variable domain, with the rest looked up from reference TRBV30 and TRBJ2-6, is SQTIHQWPATLVQPVGSPLSLECTVEGTSNPNLYWYRQAAGRGLQLLFYSVGIGQISSEVPQNLSASRPQDRQFILSSKKLLLSDSGFYLCAWSTGGTGANVLTFGAGSRLTVL.

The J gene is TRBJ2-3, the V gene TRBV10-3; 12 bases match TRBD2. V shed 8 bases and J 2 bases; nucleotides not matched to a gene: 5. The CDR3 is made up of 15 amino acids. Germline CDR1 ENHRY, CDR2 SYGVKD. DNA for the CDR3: TGTGCCATCTCCAGACTAGCGGGGGTCACAGATACGCAGTATTTT. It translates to CAISRLAGVTDTQYF.

DNA for the CDR3: TGTGCCAGCGGTGACTTCGGGACAGGGGTAACTAACTATGGCTACACCTTC. Its translation: CASGDFGTGVTNYGYTF. The chain links TRBV6-2 or TRBV6-3 to TRBJ1-2; 10 bases map to TRBD1. The J segment lost 0 bases and the V segment lost 8 bases, leaving 12 bases of the junction unmatched. This CDR3 has 17 amino acids. From germline, CDR1 is MNHEY and CDR2 SVGEGT.

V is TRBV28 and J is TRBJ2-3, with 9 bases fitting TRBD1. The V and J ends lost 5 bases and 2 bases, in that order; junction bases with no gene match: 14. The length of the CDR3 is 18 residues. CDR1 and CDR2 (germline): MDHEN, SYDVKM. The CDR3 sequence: CASSTGQGITVLTDTQYF. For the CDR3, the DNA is TGTGCCAGCAGTACAGGACAGGGGATTACGGTCCTCACAGATACGCAGTATTTT.

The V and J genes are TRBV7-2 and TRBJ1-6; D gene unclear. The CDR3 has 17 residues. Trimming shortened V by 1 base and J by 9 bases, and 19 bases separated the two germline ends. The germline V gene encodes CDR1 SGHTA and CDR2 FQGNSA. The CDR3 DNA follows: TGTGCCAGCAGCTTAGGAATCCGGGGAAATTTAGGTTCACCCCTCCACTTT. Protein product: CASSLGIRGNLGSPLHF.

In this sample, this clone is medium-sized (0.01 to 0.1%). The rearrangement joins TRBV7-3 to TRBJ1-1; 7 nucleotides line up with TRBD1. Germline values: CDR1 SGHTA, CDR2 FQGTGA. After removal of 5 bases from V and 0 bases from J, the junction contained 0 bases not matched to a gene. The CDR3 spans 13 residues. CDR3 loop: CASSQGVNTEAFF. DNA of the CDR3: TGTGCCAGCAGCCAGGGGGTGAACACTGAAGCTTTCTTT.